This TCR beta chain originates from a study of T cell changes during pregnancy in multiple sclerosis. The data were produced by immunoSEQ multiplex PCR, yet TCRdb's version contains in-frame clones alone and is incomplete. The table lists 40,000 to 65,000 clones, roughly 92% of them singletons. Trimming shortened V by 1 base and J by 2 bases, and 11 bases separated the two germline ends. The CDR3 sequence is 15 residues long. Germline V gives CDR1 SEHNR, CDR2 FQNEAQ (reference sequence). This chain connects TRBV7-9 to TRBJ2-5; D is perhaps TRBD2 (7 bases). The source was CD4+ T cells from peripheral blood mononuclear cells, collected in the third trimester of pregnancy. This TCR derives from a female donor with multiple sclerosis, enrolled in a pregnancy study. The chain's CDR3 is CASSLGAGAQETQYF. CDR3 in DNA: TGTGCCAGCAGCTTAGGGGCGGGGGCACAAGAGACCCAGTACTTC.